This T cell receptor beta chain was captured in a study of radiation and T cells in renal cell carcinoma. Assay used: immunoSEQ multiplex PCR; TCRdb lists only in-frame clones, some missing. The sample consists of roughly 130,000 clones, about 81% of them appearing once. Sample time point: blood 2 weeks post-SBRT. Treatment noted: 15 Gy SBRT to primary tumor, nephrectomy 4 weeks later. Losses at the gene ends were 7 bases for V and 0 bases for J; bases not matched to a gene: 2. From germline, CDR1 is PRHDT and CDR2 FYEKMQ (reference sequence). The CDR3 spans 14 residues. The receptor's source is a woman aged 60-75 years with renal cell carcinoma. Sequencing was performed on blood, taken from a patient whose treatment included radiotherapy and nephrectomy. The rearrangement uses TRBV13 and TRBJ2-2; TRBD1 matches 7 bases. Here the CDR3 reads CASTGGTNTGELFF. The CDR3 nucleotides are TGTGCCAGCACAGGGGGAACGAACACCGGGGAGCTGTTTTTT.